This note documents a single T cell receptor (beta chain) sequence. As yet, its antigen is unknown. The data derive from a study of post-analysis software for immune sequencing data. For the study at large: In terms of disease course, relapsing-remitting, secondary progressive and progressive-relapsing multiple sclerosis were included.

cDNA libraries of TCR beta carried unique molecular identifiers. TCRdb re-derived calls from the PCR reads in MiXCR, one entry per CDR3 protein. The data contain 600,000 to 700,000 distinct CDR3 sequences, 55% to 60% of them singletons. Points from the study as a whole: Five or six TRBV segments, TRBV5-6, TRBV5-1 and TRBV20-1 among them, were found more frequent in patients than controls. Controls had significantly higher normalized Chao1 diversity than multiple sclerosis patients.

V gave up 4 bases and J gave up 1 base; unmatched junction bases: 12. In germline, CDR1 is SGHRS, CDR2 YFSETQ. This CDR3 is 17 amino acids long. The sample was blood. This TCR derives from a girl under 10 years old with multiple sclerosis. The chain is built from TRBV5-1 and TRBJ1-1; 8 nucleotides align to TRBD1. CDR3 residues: CASSLTGQVPPNTEAFF. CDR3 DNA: TGCGCCAGCAGCCTAACGGGACAGGTGCCCCCGAACACTGAAGCTTTCTTT.